The 3 T cell receptor beta chains presented below share a single source sample, sequenced in a study of T cell responses to AZD1222 COVID-19 vaccine (dated by TCRdb to the early 2020s). Receptor amplification or capture employed the immunoSEQ multiplex PCR assay. Not all clones reach the TCRdb copy of this immuneACCESS table, which keeps in-frame sequences only. Checked studies attribute under half of the gap to unresolved V genes and leave the rest unexplained. For this sample there are about 120,000 clones; 80% to 90% appear just once. Approximately 4% of the sample rests with the top ten. The meaning of the sample's time point label: baseline before first vaccination. The treatment or condition label, as the study defines it: meningococcal conjugate vaccine given as trial control. The material sequenced was peripheral blood, taken on day 0 of MenACWY control vaccination. The receptor source for this set is an adult in good health.

The V gene is TRBV2, the J gene TRBJ1-5, with 8 bases lining up with TRBD1. Per germline, CDR1 SNHLY and CDR2 FYNNEI. After removal of 5 bases from V and 3 bases from J, the junction contained 6 bases not matched to a gene. This CDR3 contains 15 residues. Written as DNA, the CDR3 is TGTGCCAGCAGTCCGGGACAGGAATTCAATCAGCCCCAGCATTTT. Amino acid sequence: CASSPGQEFNQPQHF.

This chain links TRBV6-4 with TRBJ2-3; a possible D gene is TRBD1 (5 bases). This CDR3 is built from 14 residues. Germline CDR1 and CDR2: MRHNA and SNTAGT. V dropped 6 bases and J dropped 1 base, with 11 bases sitting between them. CDR3 sequence (DNA): TGTGCCAGCAGCTCCCAGGGCGGCACAGATACGCAGTATTTT. This codes for CASSSQGGTDTQYF.

The gene calls are TRBV19 and TRBJ2-3; 9 positions agree with TRBD1. V gave up 5 bases and J gave up 0 bases; unmatched junction bases: 3. Germline V CDR1 and CDR2: LNHDA, SQIVND (reference sequence). The CDR3 length is 15 residues. The CDR3 sequence: CASSPGTGSTDTQYF. The CDR3 DNA reads TGTGCCAGTAGTCCTGGGACAGGGAGCACAGATACGCAGTATTTT.